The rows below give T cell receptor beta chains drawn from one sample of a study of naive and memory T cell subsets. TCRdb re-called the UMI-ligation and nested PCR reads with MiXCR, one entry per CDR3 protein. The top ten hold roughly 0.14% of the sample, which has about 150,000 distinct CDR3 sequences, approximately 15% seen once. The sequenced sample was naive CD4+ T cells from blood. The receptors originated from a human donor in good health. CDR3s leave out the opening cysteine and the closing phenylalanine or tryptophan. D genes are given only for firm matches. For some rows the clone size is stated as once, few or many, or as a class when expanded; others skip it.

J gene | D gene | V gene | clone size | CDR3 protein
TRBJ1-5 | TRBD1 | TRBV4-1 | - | ASSQIVGQGGNQPQH
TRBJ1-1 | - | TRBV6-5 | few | ASSYAVSYTEAF
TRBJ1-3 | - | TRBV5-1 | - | ASTQGQLYSGNTIY
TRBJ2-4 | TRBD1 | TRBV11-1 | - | ASSHGQGLGIQY
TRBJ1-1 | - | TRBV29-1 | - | SVSNMNTEAF
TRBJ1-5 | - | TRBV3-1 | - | ASSQGTGLNQPQH
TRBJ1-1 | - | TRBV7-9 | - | ASSLRQPNTEAF
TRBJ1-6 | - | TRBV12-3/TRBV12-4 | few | ASTINYSPLH
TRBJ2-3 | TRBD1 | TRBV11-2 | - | ASSLGDRSEDTQY
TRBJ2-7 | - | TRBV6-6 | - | ASSDRLSYEQY
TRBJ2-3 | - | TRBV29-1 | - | SVSPATDTQY
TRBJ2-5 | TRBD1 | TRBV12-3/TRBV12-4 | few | ASGNRGPSKETQY
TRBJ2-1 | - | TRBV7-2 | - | ASSRIRASNEQF
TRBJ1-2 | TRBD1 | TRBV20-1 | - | SASKDRGDYGYT
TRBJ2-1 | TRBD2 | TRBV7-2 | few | ASSLGGLVNEQF
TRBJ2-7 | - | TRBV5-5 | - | ASGRDSSYEQY
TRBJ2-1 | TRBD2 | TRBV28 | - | ASSFPLRTVLAASSYNEQF
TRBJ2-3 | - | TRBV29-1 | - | SVEGPQTDRSTDTQY
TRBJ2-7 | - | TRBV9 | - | ASSPRPDDYEQY
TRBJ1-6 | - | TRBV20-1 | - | SAAQAYNSPLH